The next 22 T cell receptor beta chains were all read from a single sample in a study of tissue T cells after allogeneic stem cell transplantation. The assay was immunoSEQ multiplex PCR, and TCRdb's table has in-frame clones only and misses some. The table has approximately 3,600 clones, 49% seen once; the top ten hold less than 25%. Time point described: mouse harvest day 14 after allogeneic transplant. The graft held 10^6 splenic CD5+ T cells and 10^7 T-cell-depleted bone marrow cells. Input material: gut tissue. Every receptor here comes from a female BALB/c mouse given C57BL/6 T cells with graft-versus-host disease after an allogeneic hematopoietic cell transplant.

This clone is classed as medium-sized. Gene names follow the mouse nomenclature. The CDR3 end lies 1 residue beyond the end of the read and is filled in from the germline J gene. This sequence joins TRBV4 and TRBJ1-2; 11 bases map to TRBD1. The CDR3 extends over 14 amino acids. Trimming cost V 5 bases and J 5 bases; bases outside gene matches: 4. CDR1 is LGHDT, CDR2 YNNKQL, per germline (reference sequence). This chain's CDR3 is CASSRTGGRSDYTF. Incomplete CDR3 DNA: TGTGCCAGCAGCCGGACAGGGGGCCGGTCCGACTACACC. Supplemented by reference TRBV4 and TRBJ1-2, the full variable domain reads ETAVFQTPNYHVTQVGNEVSFNCKQTLGHDTMYWYKQDSKKLLKIMFSYNNKQLIVNETVPRRFSPQSSDKAHLNLRIKSVEPEDSAVYLCASSRTGGRSDYTFGSGTRLLVI.

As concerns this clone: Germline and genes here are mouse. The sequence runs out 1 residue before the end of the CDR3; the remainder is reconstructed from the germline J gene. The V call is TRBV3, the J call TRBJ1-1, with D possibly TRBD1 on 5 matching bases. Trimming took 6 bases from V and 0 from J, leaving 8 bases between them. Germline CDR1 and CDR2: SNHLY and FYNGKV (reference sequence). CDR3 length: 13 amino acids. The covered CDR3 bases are TGTGCCAGCAGTAAGACAGCAAACACAGAAGTCTTC. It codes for CASSKTANTEVF. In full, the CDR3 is CASSKTANTEVFF.

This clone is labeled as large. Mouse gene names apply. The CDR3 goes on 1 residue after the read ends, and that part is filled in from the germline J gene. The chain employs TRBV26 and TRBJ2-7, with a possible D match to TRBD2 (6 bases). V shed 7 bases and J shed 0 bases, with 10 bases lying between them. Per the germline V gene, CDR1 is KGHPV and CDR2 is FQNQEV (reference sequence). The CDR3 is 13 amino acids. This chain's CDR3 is CASTTGNSYEQYF. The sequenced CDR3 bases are TGTGCCAGCACCACTGGGAACTCCTATGAACAGTAC.

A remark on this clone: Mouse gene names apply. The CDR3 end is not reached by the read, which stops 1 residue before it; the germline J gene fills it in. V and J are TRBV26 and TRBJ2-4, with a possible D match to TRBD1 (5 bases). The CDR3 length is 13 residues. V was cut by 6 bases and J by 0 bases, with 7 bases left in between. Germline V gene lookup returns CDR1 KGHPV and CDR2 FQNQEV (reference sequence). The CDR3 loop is CASRTVSQNTLYF. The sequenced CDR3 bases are TGTGCCAGCAGGACAGTTAGTCAAAACACCTTGTAC.

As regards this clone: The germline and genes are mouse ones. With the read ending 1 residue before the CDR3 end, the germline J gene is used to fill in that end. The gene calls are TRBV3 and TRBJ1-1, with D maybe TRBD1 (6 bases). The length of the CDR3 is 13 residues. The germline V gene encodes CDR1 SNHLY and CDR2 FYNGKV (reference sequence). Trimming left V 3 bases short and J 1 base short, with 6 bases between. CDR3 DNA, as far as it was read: TGTGCCAGCAGCTTGGGACAAAACACAGAAGTCTTC. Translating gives CASSLGQNTEVF. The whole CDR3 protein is CASSLGQNTEVFF.

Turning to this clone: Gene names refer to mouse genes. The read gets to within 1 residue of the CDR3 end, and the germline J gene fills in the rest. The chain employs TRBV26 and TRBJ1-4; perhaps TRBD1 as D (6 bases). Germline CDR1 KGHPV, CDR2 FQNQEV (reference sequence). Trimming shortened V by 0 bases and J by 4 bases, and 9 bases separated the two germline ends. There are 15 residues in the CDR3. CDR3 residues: CASSLSWGRNERLFF. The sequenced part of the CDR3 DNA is TGTGCCAGCAGTCTGTCGTGGGGGCGCAACGAAAGATTATTT. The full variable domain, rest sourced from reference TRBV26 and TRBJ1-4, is NSKVIQTPRYLVKGQGQKAKMRCIPEKGHPVVFWYQQNKNNEFKFLINFQNQEVLQQIDMTEKRFSAECPSNSPCSLEIQSSEAGDSALYLCASSLSWGRNERLFFGHGTKLSVL.

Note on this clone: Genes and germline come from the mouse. The CDR3 sequence: CASGLSGNTLYF. The CDR3 bases that were read are TGTGCCAGCGGCCTTTCTGGAAATACGCTCTAT. The chain carries TRBV26 and TRBJ1-3; D remains unclear. The CDR3 end lies 1 residue beyond the end of the read and is filled in from the germline J gene. Germline V CDR1 and CDR2: KGHPV, FQNQEV (reference sequence). The CDR3 is 12 amino acids. Deletions cut 8 bases from V and 0 bases from J, with 5 bases between.

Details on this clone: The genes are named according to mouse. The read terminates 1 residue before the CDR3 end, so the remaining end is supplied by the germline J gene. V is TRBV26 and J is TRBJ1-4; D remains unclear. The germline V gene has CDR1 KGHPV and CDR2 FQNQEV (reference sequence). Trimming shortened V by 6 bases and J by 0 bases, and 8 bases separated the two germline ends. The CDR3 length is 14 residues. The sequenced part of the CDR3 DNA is TGTGCCAGCAGGCGACAAATTTCCAACGAAAGATTATTT. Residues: CASRRQISNERLF. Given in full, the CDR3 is CASRRQISNERLFF.

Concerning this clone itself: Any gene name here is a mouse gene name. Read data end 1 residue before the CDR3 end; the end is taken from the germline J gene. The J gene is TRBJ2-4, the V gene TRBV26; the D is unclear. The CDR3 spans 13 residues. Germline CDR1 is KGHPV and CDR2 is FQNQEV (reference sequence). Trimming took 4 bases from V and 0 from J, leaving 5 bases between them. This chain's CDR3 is CASSQQSQNTLYF. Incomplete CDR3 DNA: TGTGCCAGCAGTCAACAAAGTCAAAACACCTTGTAC.

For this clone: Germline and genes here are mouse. CDR3 DNA, as far as it was read: TGTGCCAGCGGGAGGGGGGGCAGTGCAGAAACGCTGTAT. Encoded protein: CASGRGGSAETLY. From start to end, the CDR3 is CASGRGGSAETLYF. This rearrangement joins TRBV13-2 to TRBJ2-3, with TRBD2 matching over 8 bases. Coverage ceases 1 residue before the CDR3 finishes, and the germline J gene fills in the end. This CDR3 spans 14 amino acids. J gave up 0 bases and V 5 bases, and 2 bases lay outside the gene matches. The germline gives CDR1 NNHNN, CDR2 SYGAGS (reference sequence).

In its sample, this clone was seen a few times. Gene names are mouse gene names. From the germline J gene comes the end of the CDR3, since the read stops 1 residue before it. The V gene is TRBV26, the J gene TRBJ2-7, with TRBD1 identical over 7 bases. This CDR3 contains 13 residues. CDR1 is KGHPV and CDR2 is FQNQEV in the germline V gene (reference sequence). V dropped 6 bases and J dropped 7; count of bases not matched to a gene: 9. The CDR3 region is CASSLDRVGEQYF. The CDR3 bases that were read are TGTGCCAGCAGCCTTGACAGGGTTGGGGAACAGTAC. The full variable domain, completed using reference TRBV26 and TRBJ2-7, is NSKVIQTPRYLVKGQGQKAKMRCIPEKGHPVVFWYQQNKNNEFKFLINFQNQEVLQQIDMTEKRFSAECPSNSPCSLEIQSSEAGDSALYLCASSLDRVGEQYFGPGTRLTVL.

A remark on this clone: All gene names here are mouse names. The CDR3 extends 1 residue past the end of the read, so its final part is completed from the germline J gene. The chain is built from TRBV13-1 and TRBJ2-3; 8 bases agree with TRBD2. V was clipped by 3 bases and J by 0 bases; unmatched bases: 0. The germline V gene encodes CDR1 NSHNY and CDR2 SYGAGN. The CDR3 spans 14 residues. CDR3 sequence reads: CASSGLGSAETLYF. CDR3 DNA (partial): TGTGCCAGCAGTGGACTGGGGAGTGCAGAAACGCTGTAT.

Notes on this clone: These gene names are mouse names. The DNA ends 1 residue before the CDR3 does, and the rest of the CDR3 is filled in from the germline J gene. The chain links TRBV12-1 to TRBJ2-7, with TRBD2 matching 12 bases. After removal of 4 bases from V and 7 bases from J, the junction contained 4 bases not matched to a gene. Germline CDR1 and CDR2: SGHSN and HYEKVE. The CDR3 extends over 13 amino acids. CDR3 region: CASSRDWGVEQYF. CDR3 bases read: TGTGCCAGCTCCCGGGACTGGGGGGTGGAACAGTAC.

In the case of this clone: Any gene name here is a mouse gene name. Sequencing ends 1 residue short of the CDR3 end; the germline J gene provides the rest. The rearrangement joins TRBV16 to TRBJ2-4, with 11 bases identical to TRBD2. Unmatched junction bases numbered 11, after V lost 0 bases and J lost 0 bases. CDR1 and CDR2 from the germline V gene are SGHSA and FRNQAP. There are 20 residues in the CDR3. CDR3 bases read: TGTGCAAGCAGCTTAGATTCAGTGACTGGGGGGGGTACTAGTCAAAACACCTTGTAC. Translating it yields CASSLDSVTGGGTSQNTLY. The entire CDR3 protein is CASSLDSVTGGGTSQNTLYF. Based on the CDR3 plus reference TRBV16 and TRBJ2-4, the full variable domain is NAGVIQTPRHKVTGKGQEATLWCEPISGHSAVFWYRQTIVQGLEFLTYFRNQAPIDDSGMPKERFSAQMPNQSHSTLKIQSTQPQDSAVYLCASSLDSVTGGGTSQNTLYFGAGTRLSVL.

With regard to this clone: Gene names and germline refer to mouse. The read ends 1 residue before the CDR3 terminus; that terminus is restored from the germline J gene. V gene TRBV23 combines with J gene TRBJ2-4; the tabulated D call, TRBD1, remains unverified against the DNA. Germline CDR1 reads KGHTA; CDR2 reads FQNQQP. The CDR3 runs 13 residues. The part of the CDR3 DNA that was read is TGCTCCAGCAGGGACAGTAGTCAAAACACCTTGTAC. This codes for CSSRDSSQNTLY. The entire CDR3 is CSSRDSSQNTLYF.

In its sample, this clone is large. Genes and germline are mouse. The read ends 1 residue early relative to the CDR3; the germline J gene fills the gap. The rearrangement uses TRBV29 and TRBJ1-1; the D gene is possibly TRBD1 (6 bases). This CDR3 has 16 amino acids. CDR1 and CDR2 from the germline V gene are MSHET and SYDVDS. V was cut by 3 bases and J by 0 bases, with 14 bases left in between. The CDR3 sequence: CASSFSGRGTNTEVFF. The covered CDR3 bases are TGTGCTAGCAGTTTTTCGGGGAGGGGGACAAACACAGAAGTCTTC.

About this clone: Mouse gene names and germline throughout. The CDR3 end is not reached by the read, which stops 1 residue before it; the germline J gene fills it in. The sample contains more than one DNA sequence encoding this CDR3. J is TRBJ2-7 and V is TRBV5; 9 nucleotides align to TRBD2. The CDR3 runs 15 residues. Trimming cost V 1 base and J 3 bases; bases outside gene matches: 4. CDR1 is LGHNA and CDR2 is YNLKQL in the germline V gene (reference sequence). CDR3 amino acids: CASSQAGTGSYEQYF. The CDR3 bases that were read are TGTGCCAGCAGCCAAGCCGGGACTGGGAGCTATGAACAGTAC.

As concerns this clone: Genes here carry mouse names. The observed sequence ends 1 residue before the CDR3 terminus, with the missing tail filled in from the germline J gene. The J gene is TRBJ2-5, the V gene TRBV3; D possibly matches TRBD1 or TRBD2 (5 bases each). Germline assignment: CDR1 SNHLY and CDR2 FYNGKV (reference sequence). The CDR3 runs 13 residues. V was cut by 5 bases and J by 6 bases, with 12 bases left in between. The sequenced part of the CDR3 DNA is TGTGCCAGCAGCGCGGGGGTGGGCGACACCCAGTAC. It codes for CASSAGVGDTQY. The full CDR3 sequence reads CASSAGVGDTQYF.

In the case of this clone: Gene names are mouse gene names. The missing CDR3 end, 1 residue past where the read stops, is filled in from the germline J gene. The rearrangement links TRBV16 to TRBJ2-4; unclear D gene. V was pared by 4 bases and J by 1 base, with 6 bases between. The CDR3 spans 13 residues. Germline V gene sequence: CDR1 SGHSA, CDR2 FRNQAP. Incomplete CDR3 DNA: TGTGCAAGCAGCTGGTGGGGTCAAAACACCTTGTAC. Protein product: CASSWWGQNTLY. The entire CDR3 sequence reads CASSWWGQNTLYF.

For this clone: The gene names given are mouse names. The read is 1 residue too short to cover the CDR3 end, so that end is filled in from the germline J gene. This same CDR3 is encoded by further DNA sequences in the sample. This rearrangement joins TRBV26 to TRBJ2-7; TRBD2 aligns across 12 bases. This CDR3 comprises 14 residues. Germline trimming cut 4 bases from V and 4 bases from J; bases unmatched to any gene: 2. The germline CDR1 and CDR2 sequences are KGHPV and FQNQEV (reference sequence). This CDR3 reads CASSPDWGGYEQYF. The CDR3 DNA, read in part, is TGTGCCAGCAGTCCGGACTGGGGGGGTTATGAACAGTAC.

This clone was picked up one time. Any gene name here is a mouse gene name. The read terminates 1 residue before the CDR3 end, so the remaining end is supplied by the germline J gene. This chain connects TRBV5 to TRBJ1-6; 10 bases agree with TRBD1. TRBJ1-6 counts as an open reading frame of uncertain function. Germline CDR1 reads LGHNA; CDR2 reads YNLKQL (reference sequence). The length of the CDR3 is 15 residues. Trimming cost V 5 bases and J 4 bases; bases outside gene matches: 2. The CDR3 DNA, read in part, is TGTGCCAGCAGCGCGGACAGGGGGTATAATTCGCCCCTCTAC. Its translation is CASSADRGYNSPLY. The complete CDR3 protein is CASSADRGYNSPLYF.

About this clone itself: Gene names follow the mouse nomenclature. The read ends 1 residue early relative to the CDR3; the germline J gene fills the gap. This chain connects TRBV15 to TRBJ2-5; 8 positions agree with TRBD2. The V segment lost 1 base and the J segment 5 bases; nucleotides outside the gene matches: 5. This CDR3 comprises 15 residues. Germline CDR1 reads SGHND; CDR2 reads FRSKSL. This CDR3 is CASSLGGGRPDTQYF. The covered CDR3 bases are TGTGCCAGCAGTTTAGGGGGGGGGCGCCCAGACACCCAGTAC.